This is a list of T cell receptor beta chains from one sample in a study of T cells in Graves' hyperthyroidism and ophthalmopathy. TCRdb re-derived calls from the multiplex PCR reads in MiXCR, one entry per CDR3 protein. Of approximately 370,000 distinct CDR3 sequences in the sample, approximately 18% were seen once. The specimen was blood. The source of these receptors is a woman in her twenties or thirties with Graves' hyperthyroidism that later progressed to Graves' ophthalmopathy. The CDR3 runs from the conserved cysteine through the conserved F or W. D genes are given only for firm matches. Clone size, where shown, is once, few, many, or a class for clones that have expanded.

v_gene: TRBV18; d_gene: -; abundance: many; j_gene: TRBJ1-1; CDR3nt: TGTGCCAGCTCCCGCACAGGGTCGGACACTGAAGCTTTCTTT; CDR3aa: CASSRTGSDTEAFF
v_gene: TRBV6-5; d_gene: TRBD2; abundance: -; j_gene: TRBJ2-1; CDR3nt: TGTGCCAGCAGTTACGGCGGGGGCAATGAGCAGTTCTTC; CDR3aa: CASSYGGGNEQFF
v_gene: TRBV4-2; d_gene: TRBD2; abundance: -; j_gene: TRBJ2-3; CDR3nt: TGTGCCAGCAGCCAGGCTAGACTAGCGGGGAGCACAGATACGCAGTATTTT; CDR3aa: CASSQARLAGSTDTQYF
v_gene: TRBV28; d_gene: -; abundance: many; j_gene: TRBJ2-7; CDR3nt: TGTGCCACCAGTTTTAGGGGGGAAAGCTCCTACGAGCAGTACTTC; CDR3aa: CATSFRGESSYEQYF
v_gene: TRBV7-2; d_gene: TRBD2; abundance: -; j_gene: TRBJ2-7; CDR3nt: TGTGCCAGCAGCATAGTAGCGGGGGTTGGGTACGAGCAGTACTTC; CDR3aa: CASSIVAGVGYEQYF
v_gene: TRBV12-3/TRBV12-4; d_gene: -; abundance: many; j_gene: TRBJ1-5; CDR3nt: TGTGCCAGCAGTGCAGGGGTTGATCAGCCCCAGCATTTT; CDR3aa: CASSAGVDQPQHF
v_gene: TRBV20-1; d_gene: -; abundance: few; j_gene: TRBJ1-2; CDR3nt: TGCAGTGCTAGGAATTCAGGGAAGGCTAGCTATGGCTACACCTTC; CDR3aa: CSARNSGKASYGYTF
v_gene: TRBV27; d_gene: -; abundance: many; j_gene: TRBJ2-7; CDR3nt: TGTGCCAGCAGTTCACAGGCCTACTCCTACGAGCAGTACTTC; CDR3aa: CASSSQAYSYEQYF
v_gene: TRBV24-1; d_gene: -; abundance: many; j_gene: TRBJ2-2; CDR3nt: TGTGCCACCAGTGATTTGCAGAGCACCGGGGAGCTGTTTTTT; CDR3aa: CATSDLQSTGELFF
v_gene: TRBV5-1; d_gene: TRBD2; abundance: many; j_gene: TRBJ2-7; CDR3nt: TGCGCCAGCAGCTTGGAGCTAGCGGGAGGGCCCTACGAGCAGTACTTC; CDR3aa: CASSLELAGGPYEQYF
v_gene: TRBV5-1; d_gene: -; abundance: many; j_gene: TRBJ2-7; CDR3nt: TGCGCCAGCAGCTTCTCCGGACTTATCAAGAGTTACGAGCAGTACTTC; CDR3aa: CASSFSGLIKSYEQYF
v_gene: TRBV6-1; d_gene: -; abundance: many; j_gene: TRBJ1-1; CDR3nt: TGTGCCAGCATGGACAGTGTTCTCGTAAACACTGAAGCTTTCTTT; CDR3aa: CASMDSVLVNTEAFF
v_gene: TRBV5-1; d_gene: -; abundance: many; j_gene: TRBJ1-1; CDR3nt: TGCGCCAGCAGCTTTCAGGGAGCTGAAGCTTTCTTT; CDR3aa: CASSFQGAEAFF
v_gene: TRBV6-4; d_gene: TRBD2; abundance: once; j_gene: TRBJ2-1; CDR3nt: TGTGCCAGCAGTCTACTAGCGGGACTCTCCTACAATGAGCAGTTCTTC; CDR3aa: CASSLLAGLSYNEQFF
v_gene: TRBV7-9; d_gene: -; abundance: many; j_gene: TRBJ2-3; CDR3nt: TGTGCCAGCAGCCCCGGGTTTGGCCTTGTCACAGATACGCAGTATTTT; CDR3aa: CASSPGFGLVTDTQYF
v_gene: TRBV19; d_gene: -; abundance: many; j_gene: TRBJ1-2; CDR3nt: TGTGCCAGTAGTACCTGGACAAGGGAGAGCTACACCTTC; CDR3aa: CASSTWTRESYTF
v_gene: TRBV11-2; d_gene: TRBD1; abundance: -; j_gene: TRBJ1-4; CDR3nt: TGTGCCAGCAGCCGGCCGGGACAGGGTTTCACTAATGAAAAACTGTTTTTT; CDR3aa: CASSRPGQGFTNEKLFF
v_gene: TRBV9; d_gene: -; abundance: once; j_gene: TRBJ1-2; CDR3nt: TGTGCCAGCAGCGCCAGCGGATTCTATGGCTACACCTTC; CDR3aa: CASSASGFYGYTF
v_gene: TRBV2; d_gene: -; abundance: few; j_gene: TRBJ1-4; CDR3nt: TGTGCCAGCAGTGTGCTACAACCTTACAGGGCCACTAATGAAAAACTGTTTTTT; CDR3aa: CASSVLQPYRATNEKLFF
v_gene: TRBV27; d_gene: -; abundance: many; j_gene: TRBJ2-1; CDR3nt: TGTGCCAGCAGTTTCCGACGGACAGCGGTCAGGGATGAGCAGTTCTTC; CDR3aa: CASSFRRTAVRDEQFF
v_gene: TRBV28; d_gene: -; abundance: many; j_gene: TRBJ2-7; CDR3nt: TGTGCCAGCAGTTTATCTTGGTACGAGCAGTACTTC; CDR3aa: CASSLSWYEQYF
v_gene: TRBV7-9; d_gene: TRBD1; abundance: many; j_gene: TRBJ1-2; CDR3nt: TGTGCCAGCAGCCCAGGTGATCGGACAGGCGACTATGGCTACACCTTC; CDR3aa: CASSPGDRTGDYGYTF
v_gene: TRBV12-3/TRBV12-4; d_gene: -; abundance: many; j_gene: TRBJ2-7; CDR3nt: TGTGCCAGCAGTCCAGAAGGCTCCTACGAGCAGTACTTC; CDR3aa: CASSPEGSYEQYF
v_gene: TRBV20-1; d_gene: -; abundance: many; j_gene: TRBJ1-6; CDR3nt: TGCAGTGCTAGGGCTGATCCACAGTCACCCCTCCACTTT; CDR3aa: CSARADPQSPLHF
v_gene: TRBV2; d_gene: TRBD1; abundance: -; j_gene: TRBJ1-5; CDR3nt: TGTGCCAGCAGACCGCAAGCCGGACAGGTTAGCAATCAGCCCCAGCATTTT; CDR3aa: CASRPQAGQVSNQPQHF
v_gene: TRBV11-3; d_gene: TRBD2; abundance: once; j_gene: TRBJ2-1; CDR3nt: TGTGCCAGCAGCGCACGACTAGCGGGGGATTACAATGAGCAGTTCTTC; CDR3aa: CASSARLAGDYNEQFF
v_gene: TRBV6-1; d_gene: TRBD1; abundance: many; j_gene: TRBJ2-2; CDR3nt: TGTGCCAGCAGTGTGAGGTTGATTCGGGGACAGAAAAACACCGGGGAGCTGTTTTTT; CDR3aa: CASSVRLIRGQKNTGELFF
v_gene: TRBV7-9; d_gene: -; abundance: -; j_gene: TRBJ1-1; CDR3nt: TGTGCCAGCAGCTTGACTTCGCGGGGGAGGGACACTGAAGCTTTCTTT; CDR3aa: CASSLTSRGRDTEAFF
v_gene: TRBV28; d_gene: -; abundance: -; j_gene: TRBJ2-7; CDR3nt: TGTGCCAGCAGTTTGCAGACTCTCTACGGGCAGTACTTC; CDR3aa: CASSLQTLYGQYF
v_gene: TRBV30; d_gene: -; abundance: few; j_gene: TRBJ2-2; CDR3nt: TGTGCCTGGAGCGATTTTGGACTAGTAGGGGGCGGGGAGCTGTTTTTT; CDR3aa: CAWSDFGLVGGGELFF
v_gene: TRBV20-1; d_gene: TRBD1; abundance: -; j_gene: TRBJ2-7; CDR3nt: TGCAGTGCAACCGACAGGGCTAGCTCCTACGAGCAGTACTTC; CDR3aa: CSATDRASSYEQYF
v_gene: TRBV2; d_gene: TRBD1; abundance: many; j_gene: TRBJ2-2; CDR3nt: TGTGCCAGCAAAAAGACAGGGGCCGGTACCGGGGAGCTGTTTTTT; CDR3aa: CASKKTGAGTGELFF
v_gene: TRBV6-2/TRBV6-3; d_gene: -; abundance: many; j_gene: TRBJ1-6; CDR3nt: TGTGCCAGCAGTTACCGAGGACAGCAGAATTCACCCCTCCACTTT; CDR3aa: CASSYRGQQNSPLHF
v_gene: TRBV12-3/TRBV12-4; d_gene: -; abundance: many; j_gene: TRBJ2-3; CDR3nt: TGTGCCAGCAGCACATATCTACAGGCAGATACGCAGTATTTT; CDR3aa: CASSTYLQADTQYF
v_gene: TRBV27; d_gene: TRBD1; abundance: many; j_gene: TRBJ1-2; CDR3nt: TGTGCCAGCAGTTTAGTGCAGGGGACAGGGTTCGGCTACACCTTC; CDR3aa: CASSLVQGTGFGYTF
v_gene: TRBV12-5; d_gene: -; abundance: few; j_gene: TRBJ2-3; CDR3nt: TGTGCTAGTGGGCCGGACGGCGTTGGGGATACGCAGTATTTT; CDR3aa: CASGPDGVGDTQYF
v_gene: TRBV9; d_gene: TRBD2; abundance: -; j_gene: TRBJ2-1; CDR3nt: TGTGCCAGCAGCGTAGCTCTACTAGCGGGAGGGCCTACTTACAATGAGCAGTTCTTC; CDR3aa: CASSVALLAGGPTYNEQFF
v_gene: TRBV2; d_gene: TRBD2; abundance: -; j_gene: TRBJ2-7; CDR3nt: TGTGCCAGCAGGGGGGTTAGCGGGAGATACGAGCAGTACTTC; CDR3aa: CASRGVSGRYEQYF
v_gene: TRBV28; d_gene: -; abundance: many; j_gene: TRBJ1-2; CDR3nt: TGTGCCAGCAGTTTCGGCGGGGGTAGCTTTGGCTATGGCTACACCTTC; CDR3aa: CASSFGGGSFGYGYTF
v_gene: TRBV18; d_gene: -; abundance: -; j_gene: TRBJ1-1; CDR3nt: TGTGCCAGCTCACCACCGATTTTGCTCGCTCGGTTCGTGAGGGACACTGAAGCTTTCTTT; CDR3aa: CASSPPILLARFVRDTEAFF
v_gene: TRBV20-1; d_gene: TRBD1; abundance: -; j_gene: TRBJ2-2; CDR3nt: TGCAGTGCTGGGACAGGGGCCTACGGCGGGGAGCTGTTTTTT; CDR3aa: CSAGTGAYGGELFF
v_gene: TRBV11-3; d_gene: TRBD2; abundance: many; j_gene: TRBJ2-2; CDR3nt: TGTGCCAGCAGCCACGGGGGGGGCCGGGTAGGCACCGGGGAGCTGTTTTTT; CDR3aa: CASSHGGGRVGTGELFF
v_gene: TRBV18; d_gene: -; abundance: many; j_gene: TRBJ2-7; CDR3nt: TGTGCCAGCTCACCATCTTACTTCCAATCCTACGAGCAGTACTTC; CDR3aa: CASSPSYFQSYEQYF
v_gene: TRBV28; d_gene: TRBD2; abundance: few; j_gene: TRBJ2-1; CDR3nt: TGTGCCAGCACCCGGTTACTAGCGTTAGACAATGAGCAGTTCTTC; CDR3aa: CASTRLLALDNEQFF
v_gene: TRBV6-1; d_gene: TRBD1; abundance: -; j_gene: TRBJ1-4; CDR3nt: TGTGCCAGCAGTCGACCGGGACAGGGCCCCTATAATGAAAAACTGTTTTTT; CDR3aa: CASSRPGQGPYNEKLFF
v_gene: TRBV20-1; d_gene: -; abundance: -; j_gene: TRBJ1-5; CDR3nt: TGCAGTGCTAGTAATTCGCTCAGGGGTTACAATCAGCCCCAGCATTTT; CDR3aa: CSASNSLRGYNQPQHF
v_gene: TRBV19; d_gene: TRBD2; abundance: many; j_gene: TRBJ2-5; CDR3nt: TGTGCCAGTAGCGCGGACGGACTAGCGGACACCCAGTACTTC; CDR3aa: CASSADGLADTQYF
v_gene: TRBV3-1; d_gene: -; abundance: many; j_gene: TRBJ1-2; CDR3nt: TGTGCCAGCAGCGAGGGCTGGGGCTCCCCCTATGGCTACACCTTC; CDR3aa: CASSEGWGSPYGYTF
v_gene: TRBV5-6; d_gene: TRBD1; abundance: -; j_gene: TRBJ1-2; CDR3nt: TGTGCCAGCAGCTTAGGCACAGGGGACCTACTCTATGGCTACACCTTC; CDR3aa: CASSLGTGDLLYGYTF
v_gene: TRBV12-3/TRBV12-4; d_gene: -; abundance: many; j_gene: TRBJ1-1; CDR3nt: TGTGCCAGCAGTTTCTCGTTGATAAGAAACACTGAAGCTTTCTTT; CDR3aa: CASSFSLIRNTEAFF
v_gene: TRBV20-1; d_gene: TRBD1; abundance: many; j_gene: TRBJ2-1; CDR3nt: TGCAGTGCTTCATCGACAGGGGGCAATGAGCAGTTCTTC; CDR3aa: CSASSTGGNEQFF
v_gene: TRBV19; d_gene: -; abundance: few; j_gene: TRBJ1-5; CDR3nt: TGTGCCAGTAGTATTTTCCCCCAGATTAATAGCAATCAGCCCCAGCATTTT; CDR3aa: CASSIFPQINSNQPQHF
v_gene: TRBV28; d_gene: TRBD2; abundance: -; j_gene: TRBJ2-5; CDR3nt: TGTGCCAGCTGCAATCCGGGGGGTGGAGAGACCCAGTACTTC; CDR3aa: CASCNPGGGETQYF
v_gene: TRBV5-6; d_gene: -; abundance: -; j_gene: TRBJ1-4; CDR3nt: TGTGCCAGCAGCATTTTCTCGGGGGCAACTAATGAAAAACTGTTTTTT; CDR3aa: CASSIFSGATNEKLFF
v_gene: TRBV18; d_gene: TRBD1; abundance: -; j_gene: TRBJ2-1; CDR3nt: TGTGCCAGCTCACCCACCGGGACAGGGGACAATGAGCAGTTCTTC; CDR3aa: CASSPTGTGDNEQFF